This passage covers 3 T cell receptor beta chains from one sample sequenced in a study of shared clonotypes between healthy human individuals. Method: immunoSEQ multiplex PCR; TCRdb's copy keeps in-frame clones and lacks some. This sample carries around 600,000 clones, 85% to 95% of them seen once, and the ten largest clones take 0.11%. Positive CCR7 selection of CD45RO-negative cells yielded the naive CD8 cells, and terminally differentiated effector memory CD45RA+ cells were excluded. Material for sequencing was naive CD8+ T cells sorted from blood. Every receptor here comes from a woman aged 25 to 39 in good health.

The chain has TRBV5-4 and TRBJ2-7, with D possibly matching TRBD2 (5 bases). The CDR3 contains 15 residues. V gave up 4 bases and J gave up 4 bases, with 18 bases separating them. Looked up from germline, CDR1 is SGHNT and CDR2 is YYREEE (reference sequence). The CDR3 is CASSPDGEGFYEQYF. As DNA, the CDR3 is TGTGCCAGCAGCCCCGATGGTGAGGGATTTTACGAGCAGTACTTC.

This chain joins TRBV7-9 and TRBJ2-5, with D hard to call. Germline V lookup: CDR1 SEHNR, CDR2 FQNEAQ (reference sequence). Deletions cut 1 base from V and 2 bases from J, with 11 bases between. This CDR3 contains 15 residues. For the CDR3, the DNA is TGTGCCAGCAGCTTAGACGGTACAGTACAAGAGACCCAGTACTTC. Translated, it gives CASSLDGTVQETQYF.

The chain is built from TRBV4-1 and TRBJ2-5; weak D call: TRBD1 (5 bases). Germline loops: CDR1 MGHRA, CDR2 YSYEKL. V gave up 4 bases and J gave up 1 base, with 13 bases separating them. CDR3 length: 15 residues. CDR3: CASSLKTAIQETQYF. The CDR3 DNA sequence: TGCGCCAGCAGCCTAAAGACAGCGATCCAAGAGACCCAGTACTTC.